This T cell receptor (beta chain) is drawn from a study of cytomegalovirus exposure and HLA in healthy donors. This clone was seen more than once but under ten times. Its antigen is not known. Germline CDR1 and CDR2: MNHNY and SVGAGI (reference sequence). V lost 6 bases and J 5 bases, leaving 16 bases between the germline ends. There are 14 residues in the CDR3. In the PCR, 60 Vbeta and 13 Jbeta primers were used. Profiled with immunoSEQ multiplex PCR; TCRdb holds only in-frame clones, not every one. This table has roughly 130,000 clones, around 80% appearing once. Overall study results and limits: Later, an analysis showed that TCR beta chains associated with HLA were more clonally expanded than others that were equally common. In a later analysis, V- and J-gene trimming of beta chains associated with a DCLRE1C missense variant, replicated independently.

This sequence joins TRBV6-6 and TRBJ1-2, with a possible D match to TRBD1 (5 bases). The sequence was obtained from a boy aged 2 to 9 in good health and CMV-seronegative. The source material was PBMCs. The CDR3 bases are TGTGCCAGCAGCAAGGGGCAATTTTCTTATGGCTACACCTTC. It codes for CASSKGQFSYGYTF.